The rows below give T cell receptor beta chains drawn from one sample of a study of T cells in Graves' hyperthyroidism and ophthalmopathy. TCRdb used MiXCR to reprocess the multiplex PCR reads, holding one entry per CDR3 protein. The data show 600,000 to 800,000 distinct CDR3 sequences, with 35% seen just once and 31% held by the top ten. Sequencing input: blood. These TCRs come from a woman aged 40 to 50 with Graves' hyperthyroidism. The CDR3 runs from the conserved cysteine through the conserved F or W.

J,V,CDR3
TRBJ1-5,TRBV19,CASLEGQGPDQPQHF
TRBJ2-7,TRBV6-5,CASSYLRDGGSYEQYF
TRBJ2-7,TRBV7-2,CASSLAPRGYEQYF
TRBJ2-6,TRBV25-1,CASSLQGVFNVLTF
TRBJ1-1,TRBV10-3,CAISLGQTEAFF
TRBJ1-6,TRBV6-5,CASSFSHSPLHF
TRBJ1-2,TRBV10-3,CAVQGLLYGYTF
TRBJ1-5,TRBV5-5,CASSGGIGQPYSNQPQHF
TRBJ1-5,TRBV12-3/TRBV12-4,CASSQRTGDGSQPQHF
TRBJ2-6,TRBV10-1,CASIPGPKGANVLTF
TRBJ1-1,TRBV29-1,CSVRTGGLNTEAFF
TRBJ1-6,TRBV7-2,CASSTYREVTLHF
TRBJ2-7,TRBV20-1,CSAPRAGAEQYF
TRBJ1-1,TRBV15,CATSNGGSNTEAFF
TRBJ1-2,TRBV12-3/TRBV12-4,CASSGQGSVYGYTF
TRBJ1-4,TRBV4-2,CASSQGDSGEKLFF
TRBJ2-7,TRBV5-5,CASSSSGFSSYEQYF
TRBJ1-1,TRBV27,CASSPSTGLNTQAFF
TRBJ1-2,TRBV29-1,CSVEVGGLVSGYTF
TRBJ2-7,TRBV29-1,CSVGDSLSYEQYF
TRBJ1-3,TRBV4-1,CASSQSRGPGNTIYF
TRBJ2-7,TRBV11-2,CASRGADYSYEQYF
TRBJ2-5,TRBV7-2,CASSFPDRQTQYF
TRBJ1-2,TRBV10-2,CASSAAYGYTF
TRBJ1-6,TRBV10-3,CAISESRAGNSPLHF
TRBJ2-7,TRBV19,CALSRASYEQYF
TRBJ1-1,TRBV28,CASNADGGTDRTEAFF
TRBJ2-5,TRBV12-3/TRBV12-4,CASSGEGPGETQYF
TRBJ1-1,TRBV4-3,CASSRTRVGTEAFF
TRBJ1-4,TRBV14,CARGRDRGTLNEKLFF
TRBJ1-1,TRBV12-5,CASAGRYGAFF
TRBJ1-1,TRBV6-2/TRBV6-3,CASRADSTEAFF
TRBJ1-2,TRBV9,CASSVAGLAGYGYTF
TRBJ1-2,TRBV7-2,CASSSDRGSYGYTF
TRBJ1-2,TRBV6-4,CASKPGPFNYGYTF
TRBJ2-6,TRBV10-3,CAISRTGGAGANVLTF
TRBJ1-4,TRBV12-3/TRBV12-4,CASSFLGKLFF
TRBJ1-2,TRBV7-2,CASSLGASGGYTF